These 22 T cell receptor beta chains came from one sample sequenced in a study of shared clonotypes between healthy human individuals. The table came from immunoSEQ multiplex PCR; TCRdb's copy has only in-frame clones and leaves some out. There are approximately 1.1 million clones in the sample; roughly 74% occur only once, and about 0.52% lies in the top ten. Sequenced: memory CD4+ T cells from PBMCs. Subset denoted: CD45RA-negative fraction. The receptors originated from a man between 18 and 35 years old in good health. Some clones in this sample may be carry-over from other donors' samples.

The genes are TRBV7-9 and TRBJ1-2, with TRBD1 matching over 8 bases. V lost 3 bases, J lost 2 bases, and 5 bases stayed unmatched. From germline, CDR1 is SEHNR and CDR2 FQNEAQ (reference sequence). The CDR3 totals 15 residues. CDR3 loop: CASSFQGARNYGYTF. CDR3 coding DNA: TGTGCCAGCAGCTTTCAGGGGGCGAGAAACTATGGCTACACCTTC.

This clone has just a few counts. Written as DNA, the CDR3 is TGTGCCACCAGCGCCCGGGACACTGAGCAGTTCTTC. Its translation: CATSARDTEQFF. The J gene is TRBJ2-1, the V gene TRBV15, with D possibly being TRBD1 (6 bases). The CDR3 contains 12 residues. V lost 5 bases, J lost 9 bases, and 11 bases lay in between. Germline CDR1 and CDR2: LNHNV and YYDKDF (reference sequence).

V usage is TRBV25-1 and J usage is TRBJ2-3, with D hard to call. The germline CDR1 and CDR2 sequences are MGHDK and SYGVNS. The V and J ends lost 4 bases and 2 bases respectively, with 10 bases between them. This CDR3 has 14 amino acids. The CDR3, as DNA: TGTGCCAGCAGTGGGTCGCGGCCCACAGATACGCAGTATTTT. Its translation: CASSGSRPTDTQYF.

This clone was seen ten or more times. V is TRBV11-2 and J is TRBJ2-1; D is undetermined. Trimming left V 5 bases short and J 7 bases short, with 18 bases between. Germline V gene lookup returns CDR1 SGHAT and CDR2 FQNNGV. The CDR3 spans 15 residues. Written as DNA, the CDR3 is TGTGCCAGCAGCCCGAACCGAGGCTATGGGAATGAGCAGTTCTTC. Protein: CASSPNRGYGNEQFF.

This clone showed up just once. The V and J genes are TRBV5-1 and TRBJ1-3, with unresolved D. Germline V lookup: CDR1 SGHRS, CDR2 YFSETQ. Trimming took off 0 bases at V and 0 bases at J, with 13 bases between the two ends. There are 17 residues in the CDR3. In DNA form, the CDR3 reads TGCGCCAGCAGCTTGGAGCCGTTACGGACCTCTGGAAACACCATATATTTT. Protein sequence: CASSLEPLRTSGNTIYF.

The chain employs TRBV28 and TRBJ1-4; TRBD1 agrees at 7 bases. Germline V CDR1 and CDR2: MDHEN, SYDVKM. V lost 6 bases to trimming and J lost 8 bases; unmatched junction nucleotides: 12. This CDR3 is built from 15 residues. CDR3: CASRSEGAGWEKLFF. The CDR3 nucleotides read TGTGCCAGCAGGTCAGAGGGGGCAGGTTGGGAAAAACTGTTTTTT.

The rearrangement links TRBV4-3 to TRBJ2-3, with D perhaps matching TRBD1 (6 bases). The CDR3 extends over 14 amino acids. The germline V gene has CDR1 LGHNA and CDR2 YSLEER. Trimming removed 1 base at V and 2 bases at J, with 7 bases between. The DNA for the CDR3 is TGCGCCAGCAGCCAAGGGGACACCACAGATACGCAGTATTTT. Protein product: CASSQGDTTDTQYF.

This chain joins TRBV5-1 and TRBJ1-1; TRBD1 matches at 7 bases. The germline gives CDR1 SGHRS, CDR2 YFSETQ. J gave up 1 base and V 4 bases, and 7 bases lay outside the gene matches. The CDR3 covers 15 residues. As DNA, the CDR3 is TGCGCCAGCAGCAGAAGACAGGGCTGGAACACTGAAGCTTTCTTT. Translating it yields CASSRRQGWNTEAFF. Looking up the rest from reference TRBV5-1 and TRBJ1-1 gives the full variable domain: KAGVTQTPRYLIKTRGQQVTLSCSPISGHRSVSWYQQTPGQGLQFLFEYFSETQRNKGNFPGRFSGRQFSNSRSEMNVSTLELGDSALYLCASSRRQGWNTEAFFGQGTRLTVV.

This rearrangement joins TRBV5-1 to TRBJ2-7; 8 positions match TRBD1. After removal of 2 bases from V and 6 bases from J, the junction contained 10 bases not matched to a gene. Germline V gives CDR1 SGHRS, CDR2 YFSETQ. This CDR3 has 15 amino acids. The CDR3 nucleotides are TGCGCCAGCAGCTTTGACAGGGGAAAGGGGCCCGAGCAGTACTTC. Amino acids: CASSFDRGKGPEQYF.

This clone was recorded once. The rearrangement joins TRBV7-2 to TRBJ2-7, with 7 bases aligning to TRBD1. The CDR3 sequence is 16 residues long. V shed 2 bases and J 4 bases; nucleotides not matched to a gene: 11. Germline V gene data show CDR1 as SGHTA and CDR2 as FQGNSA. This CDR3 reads CASSLIPRQGRYEQYF. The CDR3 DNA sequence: TGTGCCAGCAGCTTAATCCCGAGACAGGGCAGGTACGAGCAGTACTTC.

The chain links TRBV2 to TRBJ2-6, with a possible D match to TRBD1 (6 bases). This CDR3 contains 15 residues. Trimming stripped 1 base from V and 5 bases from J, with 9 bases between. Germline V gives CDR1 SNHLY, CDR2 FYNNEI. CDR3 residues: CASSEGQVRANVLTF. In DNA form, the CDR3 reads TGTGCCAGCAGTGAAGGACAGGTGCGGGCCAACGTCCTGACTTTC.

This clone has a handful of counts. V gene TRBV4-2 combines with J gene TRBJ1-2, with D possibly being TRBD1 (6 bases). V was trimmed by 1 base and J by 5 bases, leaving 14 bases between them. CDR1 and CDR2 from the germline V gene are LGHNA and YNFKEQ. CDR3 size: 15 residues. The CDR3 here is CASSQAIGGWYGYTF. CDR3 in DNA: TGTGCCAGCAGCCAAGCGATAGGGGGATGGTATGGCTACACCTTC.

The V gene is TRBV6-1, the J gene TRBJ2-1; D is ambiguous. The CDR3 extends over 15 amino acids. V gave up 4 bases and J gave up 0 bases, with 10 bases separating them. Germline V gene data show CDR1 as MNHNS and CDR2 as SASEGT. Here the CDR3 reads CASSASSLSYNEQFF. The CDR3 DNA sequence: TGTGCCAGCAGTGCCAGCTCCCTCTCCTACAATGAGCAGTTCTTC.

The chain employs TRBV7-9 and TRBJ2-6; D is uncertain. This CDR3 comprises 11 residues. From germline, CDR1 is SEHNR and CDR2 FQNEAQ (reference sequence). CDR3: CAGAGANVLTF. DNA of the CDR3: TGTGCAGGCGCTGGGGCCAACGTCCTGACTTTC.

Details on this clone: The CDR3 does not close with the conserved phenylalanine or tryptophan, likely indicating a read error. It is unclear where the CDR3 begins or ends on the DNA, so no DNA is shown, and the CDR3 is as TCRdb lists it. The CDR3 sequence is CASSLSCSDGQEV. The V call is TRBV27, the J call TRBJ1-5; the tabulated D call, TRBD1, remains unverified against the DNA. Germline loops: CDR1 MNHEY, CDR2 SMNVEV (reference sequence). The CDR3 spans 13 amino acids, including both terminal residues.

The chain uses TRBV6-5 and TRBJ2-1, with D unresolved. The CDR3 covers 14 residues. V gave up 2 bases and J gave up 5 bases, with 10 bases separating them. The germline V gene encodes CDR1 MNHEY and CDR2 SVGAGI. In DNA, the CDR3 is TGTGCCAGCAGTTACAGTCTAGTTCACAATGAGCAGTTCTTC. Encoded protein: CASSYSLVHNEQFF.

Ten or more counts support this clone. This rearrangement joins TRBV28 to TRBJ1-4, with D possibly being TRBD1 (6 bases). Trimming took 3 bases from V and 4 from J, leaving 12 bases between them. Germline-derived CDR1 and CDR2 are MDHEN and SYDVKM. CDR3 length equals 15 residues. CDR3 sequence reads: CASSLGGADNEKLFF. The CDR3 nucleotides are TGTGCCAGCAGTTTGGGGGGGGCGGATAATGAAAAACTGTTTTTT.

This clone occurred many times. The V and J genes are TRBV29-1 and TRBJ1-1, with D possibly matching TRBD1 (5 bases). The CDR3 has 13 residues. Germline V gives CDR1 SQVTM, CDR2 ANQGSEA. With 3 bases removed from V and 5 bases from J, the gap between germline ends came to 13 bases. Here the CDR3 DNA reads TGCAGCGTTGAGCAGGGACGTTGGACTGAAGCTTTCTTT. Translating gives CSVEQGRWTEAFF.

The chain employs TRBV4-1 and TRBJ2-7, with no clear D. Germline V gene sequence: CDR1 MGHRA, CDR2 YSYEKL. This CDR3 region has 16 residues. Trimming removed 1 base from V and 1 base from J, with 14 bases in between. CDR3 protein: CASSQAGIGASYEQYF. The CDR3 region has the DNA TGCGCCAGCAGCCAAGCTGGAATTGGAGCTTCCTACGAGCAGTACTTC.

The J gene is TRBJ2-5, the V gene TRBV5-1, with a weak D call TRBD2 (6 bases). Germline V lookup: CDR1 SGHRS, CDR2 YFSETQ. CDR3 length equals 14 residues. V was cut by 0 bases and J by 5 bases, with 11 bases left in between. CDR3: CASSLETSSETQYF. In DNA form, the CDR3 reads TGCGCCAGCAGCTTGGAGACTAGTTCGGAGACCCAGTACTTC.

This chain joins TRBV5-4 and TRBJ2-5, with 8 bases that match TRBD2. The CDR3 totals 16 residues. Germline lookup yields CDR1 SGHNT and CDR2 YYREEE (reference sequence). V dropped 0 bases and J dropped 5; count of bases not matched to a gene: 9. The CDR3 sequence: CASSLGGSGSRETQYF. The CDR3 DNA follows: TGTGCCAGCAGCTTGGGGGGGAGCGGGAGCAGGGAGACCCAGTACTTC.

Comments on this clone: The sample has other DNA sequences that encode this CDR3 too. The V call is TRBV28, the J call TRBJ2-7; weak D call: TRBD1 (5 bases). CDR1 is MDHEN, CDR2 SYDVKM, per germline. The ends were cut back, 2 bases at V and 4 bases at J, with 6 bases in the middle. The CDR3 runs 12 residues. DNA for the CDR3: TGTGCCAGCAGTTTAGGGGCTTACGAGCAGTACTTC. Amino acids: CASSLGAYEQYF.